This TCR beta chain was sequenced during a study of metastatic and nonmetastatic thyroid tumors. The wider study: The study looked at repertoires side by side in blood and in tumor or nodule tissue from malignant and benign thyroid patients.

Authors' methods: It was from CDR3 differences across clinicopathological groups that a distant-metastasis classifier for papillary thyroid cancer was built. TCRdb reprocessed the PCR reads using MiXCR. The V and J calls shown here were made by TCRdb, not taken from the authors' results. The sample lists around 3,500 clones; 35% to 45% were seen once. Notes on the study in general: In both blood and tumor samples, TCR beta diversity was reported significantly higher for malignant than benign nodules.

Each patient came to thyroid surgery without any prior treatment (of any kind). On this clone itself: Its cognate antigen is unknown.

The germline gives CDR1 SGHVS, CDR2 FNYEAQ. The CDR3 consists of 15 residues. Between the trimmed V and J ends, which lost 2 bases and 1 base, there was a span of 11 bases. This chain joins TRBV7-6 and TRBJ1-1; weak D call: TRBD1 (5 bases). Sample: adjacent normal tissue. The TCR sequence derives from a male donor with papillary thyroid cancer or a benign thyroid nodule (not recorded which). Some clones in this sample may be carry-over from other donors' samples. CDR3 coding DNA: TGTGCCAGCAGCTTAAGGGCAGGGTCGAACACTGAAGCTTTCTTT. This translates into CASSLRAGSNTEAFF. Drawing the rest from reference TRBV7-6 and TRBJ1-1, the complete variable domain is GAGVSQSPRYKVTKRGQDVALRCDPISGHVSLYWYRQALGQGPEFLTYFNYEAQQDKSGLPNDRFSAERPEGSISTLTIQRTEQRDSAMYRCASSLRAGSNTEAFFGQGTRLTVV.